One and the same sample provided the 29 T cell receptor beta chains below, sequenced in a study of T cells in Graves' hyperthyroidism and ophthalmopathy. TCR beta CDR3 regions were amplified from RNA. The HTBI primer set served for first-round RT-PCR of the TCR CDR3. TCRdb reanalysed the multiplex PCR reads using MiXCR and keeps one entry per CDR3 protein. This table holds about 480,000 distinct CDR3 sequences, approximately 25% found once. Sequencing was carried out using blood. These receptors were collected from a woman aged 25-40 years with Graves' ophthalmopathy.

This clonotype came up many times. V usage is TRBV18 and J usage is TRBJ2-5; 7 bases fit TRBD1. The CDR3 has 13 amino acids. Germline trimming cut 5 bases from V and 4 bases from J; bases unmatched to any gene: 4. Germline loops: CDR1 KGHSH, CDR2 LQKENI. The CDR3 DNA reads as TGTGCCAGCTCAACGACAGGGTTAGAGACCCAGTACTTC. As protein: CASSTTGLETQYF.

In its sample, this clonotype was seen many times. The chain carries TRBV29-1 and TRBJ1-3; D is undetermined. The CDR3 loop spans 14 amino acids. CDR1 is SQVTM and CDR2 is ANQGSEA in the germline V gene. V gave up 0 bases and J gave up 4 bases, with 10 bases separating them. The CDR3 coding sequence is TGCAGCGTTGAAGACTATGTGGCGGGAAACACCATATATTTT. Residues: CSVEDYVAGNTIYF.

This clonotype was detected many times. The CDR3 DNA is TGTGCCAGCAGTTGTTGTGGCAGGGAGGGTTTCTTT. This gives the protein CASSCCGREGFF. This chain links TRBV28 with TRBJ1-1; TRBD1 is a possible D gene (5 bases). The germline V and J ends were trimmed by 4 bases and 13 bases, with 16 bases remaining between them. CDR1 MDHEN and CDR2 SYDVKM come from the germline V gene. The CDR3 totals 12 residues.

This clonotype was seen repeatedly, ten times or more. The genes are TRBV27 and TRBJ1-2, with a tentative D call TRBD1 (6 bases). CDR3 size: 14 residues. CDR1 and CDR2 (germline): MNHEY, SMNVEV (reference sequence). V lost 4 bases and J 2 bases, leaving 11 bases between the germline ends. The CDR3: CASSSGRGNYGYTF. CDR3 sequence (DNA): TGTGCCAGCAGTTCGGGCAGGGGCAACTATGGCTACACCTTC.

This clonotype was found a few times. The DNA of the CDR3 is TGTGCCAGTAGTATGGCGACCCGGGAGACCCAGTACTTC. Its protein product is CASSMATRETQYF. This chain joins TRBV19 and TRBJ2-5; D ambiguous. The CDR3 runs 13 residues. V was pared by 3 bases and J by 5 bases, with 10 bases between. The germline gives CDR1 LNHDA, CDR2 SQIVND (reference sequence).

This clonotype was counted ten times or more. The genes are TRBV2 and TRBJ2-3, with 10 bases fitting TRBD2. The CDR3 has 16 amino acids. Germline V CDR1 and CDR2: SNHLY, FYNNEI. V shed 4 bases, J shed 2 bases, and the junction held 6 bases outside the gene matches. The CDR3 DNA follows: TGTGCCAGCAGTGCGTTAGCGGGGGGCGACACAGATACGCAGTATTTT. Encoded protein: CASSALAGGDTDTQYF. Full variable domain (rest looked up from reference TRBV2 and TRBJ2-3): EPEVTQTPSHQVTQMGQEVILRCVPISNHLYFYWYRQILGQKVEFLVSFYNNEISEKSEIFDDQFSVERPDGSNFTLKIRSTKLEDSAMYFCASSALAGGDTDTQYFGPGTRLTVL.

This clonotype has at least ten counts. The chain is built from TRBV30 and TRBJ1-2; D gene unclear. V gave up 0 bases and J gave up 5 bases, with 13 bases separating them. The CDR3 is 14 amino acids. The germline gives CDR1 GTSNPN, CDR2 SVGIG (reference sequence). The CDR3 region has the DNA TGTGCCTGGAGTGTAGCAGGCTCAATGTATGGCTACACCTTC. It translates to CAWSVAGSMYGYTF.

This clonotype has ten or more counts. This sequence joins TRBV19 and TRBJ2-7; 8 bases agree with TRBD1. Per germline, CDR1 LNHDA and CDR2 SQIVND (reference sequence). The ends lost 6 bases at V and 2 bases at J; junction bases unmatched: 6. CDR3 length: 14 amino acids. Here the CDR3 reads CASRPDREAYEQYF. The CDR3 DNA reads as TGTGCCAGTAGACCGGACAGGGAGGCCTACGAGCAGTACTTC. Together with reference TRBV19 and TRBJ2-7, the CDR3 gives the full variable domain: DGGITQSPKYLFRKEGQNVTLSCEQNLNHDAMYWYRQDPGQGLRLIYYSQIVNDFQKGDIAEGYSVSREKKESFPLTVTSAQKNPTAFYLCASRPDREAYEQYFGPGTRLTVT.

J is TRBJ2-2 and V is TRBV6-5, with D perhaps matching TRBD2 (7 bases). Germline values: CDR1 MNHEY, CDR2 SVGAGI. V lost 0 bases and J 3 bases, leaving 14 bases between the germline ends. This CDR3 is 17 amino acids long. The CDR3 protein is CASSYSGGAQDTGELFF. Written as DNA, the CDR3 is TGTGCCAGCAGTTACTCAGGGGGGGCGCAGGACACCGGGGAGCTGTTTTTT.

This clonotype was recorded a few times. The V and J genes are TRBV6-5 and TRBJ1-1; D not certain. The length of the CDR3 is 15 residues. V shed 0 bases and J shed 2 bases, with 10 bases lying between them. Germline CDR1 and CDR2: MNHEY and SVGAGI. The CDR3 region is CASSYSRQRNTEAFF. CDR3 nucleotides: TGTGCCAGCAGTTACTCGCGGCAAAGAAACACTGAAGCTTTCTTT.

In its sample, this clonotype was seen many times. The chain uses TRBV27 and TRBJ2-2; perhaps TRBD2 as D (5 bases). V was trimmed by 1 base and J by 5 bases, leaving 11 bases between them. This CDR3 is 15 amino acids long. CDR1 is MNHEY and CDR2 is SMNVEV in the germline V gene (reference sequence). CDR3 coding DNA: TGTGCCAGCAGTTTATTGGGTTCGGGGACCGGGGAGCTGTTTTTT. It yields the protein CASSLLGSGTGELFF.

This clonotype has at least ten counts. V usage is TRBV9 and J usage is TRBJ2-5, with D possibly being TRBD1 (6 bases). The CDR3 runs to 16 residues. Trimming shortened V by 0 bases and J by 0 bases, and 12 bases separated the two germline ends. Germline loops: CDR1 SGDLS, CDR2 YYNGEE. The CDR3 sequence is CASSVGTELYQETQYF. CDR3 DNA: TGTGCCAGCAGCGTAGGGACAGAGTTGTACCAAGAGACCCAGTACTTC.

This clonotype was found many times. The chain carries TRBV5-1 and TRBJ2-4, with 9 bases fitting TRBD1. The germline CDR1 and CDR2 sequences are SGHRS and YFSETQ. The CDR3 consists of 16 residues. Unmatched junction bases numbered 8, after V lost 4 bases and J lost 3 bases. The CDR3: CASSPLGQGGKNIQYF. The CDR3 DNA reads TGCGCCAGCAGCCCACTGGGACAGGGAGGCAAAAACATTCAGTACTTC.

This clonotype was observed at least ten times. The chain carries TRBV6-2 or TRBV6-3 and TRBJ1-5, with D unclear. V lost 0 bases, J lost 5 bases, and 23 bases lay in between. Germline V gene data show CDR1 as MNHEY and CDR2 as SVGEGT. The CDR3 extends over 19 amino acids. This chain's CDR3 is CASSYSKGKLPGWDQPQHF. CDR3 in DNA: TGTGCCAGCAGTTACTCGAAGGGTAAACTGCCCGGTTGGGATCAGCCCCAGCATTTT.

This clonotype has just a few counts. This clone may be a read error of a much larger clone one base away. In DNA form, the CDR3 reads TGTGCCAGCAGTTTACAGGGGTTCGGGGAGCTGTGTTTT. Protein: CASSLQGFGELCF. The chain is built from TRBV12-3 or TRBV12-4 and TRBJ2-2; D possibly corresponds to TRBD1 (6 bases). The CDR3 is made up of 13 amino acids.

This clonotype occurred a few times. The chain combines TRBV4-1 with TRBJ1-6; possibly TRBD1 for D (5 bases). Germline V gene data show CDR1 as MGHRA and CDR2 as YSYEKL. The ends were cut back, 3 bases at V and 6 bases at J, with 24 bases in the middle. The CDR3 extends over 19 amino acids. CDR3 coding DNA: TGCGCCAGCAGCCACGAACTCGACAGAAACAGAGTTATTAATTCACCCCTCCACTTT. As protein: CASSHELDRNRVINSPLHF.

This chain links TRBV3-1 with TRBJ2-7; 12 nucleotides align to TRBD1. Germline-derived CDR1 and CDR2 are LGHDT and YNNKEL (reference sequence). The CDR3 spans 15 residues. After removal of 5 bases from V and 2 bases from J, the junction contained 4 bases not matched to a gene. CDR3 sequence: CASSSRDRGPYEQYF. CDR3 DNA: TGTGCCAGCAGCAGTAGGGACAGGGGGCCCTACGAGCAGTACTTC.

A few counts support this clonotype. The chain links TRBV18 to TRBJ2-7; TRBD1 might be the D (6 bases). V dropped 6 bases and J dropped 2 bases, with 14 bases sitting between them. The CDR3 runs 14 residues. The germline CDR1 and CDR2 sequences are KGHSH and LQKENI. The CDR3 loop reads CASSRAQGAYEQYF. In DNA, the CDR3 is TGTGCCAGCTCCCGGGCACAGGGCGCCTACGAGCAGTACTTC. Supplemented by reference TRBV18 and TRBJ2-7, the full variable domain reads NAGVMQNPRHLVRRRGQEARLRCSPMKGHSHVYWYRQLPEEGLKFMVYLQKENIIDESGMPKERFSAEFPKEGPSILRIQQVVRGDSAAYFCASSRAQGAYEQYFGPGTRLTVT.

This rearrangement joins TRBV28 to TRBJ2-5; D is ambiguous. V was pared by 4 bases and J by 3 bases, with 12 bases between. CDR3 length: 14 residues. Germline loops: CDR1 MDHEN, CDR2 SYDVKM. The CDR3 nucleotides are TGTGCCAGCAGTTCCGAGTACCTAAAAGAGACCCAGTACTTC. Encoded protein: CASSSEYLKETQYF.

In its sample, this clonotype was seen many times. The chain recombines TRBV12-3 or TRBV12-4 with TRBJ1-2; TRBD1 agrees at 8 bases. The trim removed 4 bases at V and 7 bases at J, leaving 14 bases unmatched. The length of the CDR3 is 16 residues. In nucleotides, the CDR3 is TGTGCCAGCAGTTCTGCTGCCCGGACAGGGATATTTGGCTACACCTTC. Its protein product is CASSSAARTGIFGYTF.

In its sample, this clonotype was seen a few times. This chain connects TRBV27 to TRBJ2-3, with D possibly TRBD1 on 5 matching bases. Germline CDR1 and CDR2: MNHEY and SMNVEV (reference sequence). The CDR3 contains 14 residues. V lost 5 bases, J lost 4 bases, and 13 bases lay in between. The CDR3 reads CASSPILGPDTQYF. The CDR3 DNA reads as TGTGCCAGCAGTCCCATTTTGGGGCCAGATACGCAGTATTTT.

This clonotype was detected many times. The gene calls are TRBV7-9 and TRBJ1-1; D is undetermined. Trimming left V 5 bases short and J 7 bases short, with 11 bases between. Per the germline V gene, CDR1 is SEHNR and CDR2 is FQNEAQ (reference sequence). The CDR3 extends over 12 amino acids. The CDR3 spells CASSQGRNEAFF. The CDR3 nucleotides read TGTGCCAGCAGCCAAGGACGGAATGAAGCTTTCTTT.

This clonotype was found many times. This chain uses TRBV29-1 with TRBJ1-2; D gene unclear. Germline loops: CDR1 SQVTM, CDR2 ANQGSEA. The V and J ends lost 4 bases and 3 bases respectively, with 18 bases between them. CDR3 size: 15 residues. CDR3 region: CSVGVGFHRDYGYTF. CDR3 DNA: TGCAGCGTTGGGGTAGGTTTCCACCGGGACTATGGCTACACCTTC. Full variable domain (rest looked up from reference TRBV29-1 and TRBJ1-2): SAVISQKPSRDICQRGTSLTIQCQVDSQVTMMFWYRQQPGQSLTLIATANQGSEATYESGFVIDKFPISRPNLTFSTLTVSNMSPEDSSIYLCSVGVGFHRDYGYTFGSGTRLTVV.

This clonotype appeared many times. The chain joins TRBV28 to TRBJ2-5; D may be TRBD1 or TRBD2 (5 bases each). The CDR3 length is 13 residues. V was shortened by 7 bases and J by 3 bases, with 12 bases between the two germline ends. Germline V gene sequence: CDR1 MDHEN, CDR2 SYDVKM. The CDR3 spells CASTTMGEETQYF. The CDR3 bases are TGTGCCAGCACCACTATGGGGGAAGAGACCCAGTACTTC.

This clonotype was observed at least ten times. The junction does not match germline at one end; this may be a read error. V is TRBV6-2 or TRBV6-3 and J is TRBJ2-7, with 7 bases that match TRBD1. Germline V gene data show CDR1 as MNHEY and CDR2 as SVGEGT. The CDR3 is 14 amino acids. Here the CDR3 reads CASSDSQGVGEQYF. In DNA form, the CDR3 reads TGTGCCAGCAGTGACTCGCAGGGGGTCGGCGAGCAGTACTTC.

The CDR3 region is CSVRWGLYEQYF. The DNA of the CDR3 is TGCAGCGTTAGGTGGGGTCTCTACGAGCAGTACTTC. This chain uses TRBV29-1 with TRBJ2-7; D unresolved. The CDR3 spans 12 residues. V was clipped by 5 bases and J by 3 bases, with 11 bases between them. Germline V CDR1 and CDR2: SQVTM, ANQGSEA.

A note on this clonotype: One end of the junction varies from germline; a read error may be responsible. The chain employs TRBV12-3 or TRBV12-4 and TRBJ1-2, with unresolved D. The CDR3 is made up of 14 amino acids. The CDR3 loop is CASSLVMGNYGFTF. CDR3 sequence (DNA): TGTGCCAGCAGTTTAGTTATGGGGAACTATGGCTTCACCTTC.

This clonotype was observed a handful of times. The chain has TRBV18 and TRBJ2-7; 7 nucleotides match TRBD1. The V segment lost 5 bases and the J segment 3 bases; nucleotides outside the gene matches: 10. From germline, CDR1 is KGHSH and CDR2 LQKENI. The CDR3 consists of 15 residues. The CDR3: CASSSTGLFDYEQYF. CDR3 DNA: TGTGCCAGCTCATCGACAGGGCTCTTCGACTACGAGCAGTACTTC.

This CDR3 reads CASSVEEGFYSPLHF. For the CDR3, the DNA is TGTGCCAGCAGCGTAGAAGAGGGTTTCTATTCACCCCTCCACTTT. V is TRBV9 and J is TRBJ1-6; D gene ambiguous. This CDR3 has 15 amino acids. Trimming removed 0 bases from V and 8 bases from J, with 12 bases in between. CDR1 is SGDLS and CDR2 is YYNGEE in the germline V gene.